Listed below are T cell receptor beta chains from one sample, sequenced in a study of Graves' ophthalmopathy and Graves' hyperthyroidism. TCRdb used MiXCR to reprocess the multiplex PCR reads, holding one entry per CDR3 protein. This table holds a few hundred thousand distinct CDR3 sequences, approximately 17% found once. Sequenced sample: peripheral blood. These receptors were collected from an adult woman with stable Graves' hyperthyroidism. Both conserved end residues are part of each CDR3. Fields, in order: D gene, V gene, J gene, clone size, CDR3 DNA, CDR3 protein. D genes are given only for firm matches. Size is stated for part of the rows, as once, few or many counts, or as a class when the clone is expanded.

D: -
V: TRBV7-8
J: TRBJ1-1
size: many
DNA: TGTGCCAGCAGCTTAGAGGCCGTCCTGGGGACTGAAGCTTTCTTT
CDR3: CASSLEAVLGTEAFF

D: -
V: TRBV18
J: TRBJ2-5
size: many
DNA: TGTGCCAGCTCACCCTCTAAGGGCGAAGAGACCCAGTACTTC
CDR3: CASSPSKGEETQYF

D: -
V: TRBV5-8
J: TRBJ2-7
size: many
DNA: TGTGCCAGCAGCTTGGATCCGGCCCCAAGCTCCTACGAGCAGTACTTC
CDR3: CASSLDPAPSSYEQYF

D: TRBD1
V: TRBV11-1
J: TRBJ1-2
size: -
DNA: TGTGCCAGCACCCGGAGGTCAGGGGGCTTATCGGGATATGGCTACACCTTC
CDR3: CASTRRSGGLSGYGYTF

D: TRBD1
V: TRBV27
J: TRBJ2-2
size: many
DNA: TGTGCCAGCAGTCTAAGGGACAGGGGCGTCACCGGGGAGCTGTTTTTT
CDR3: CASSLRDRGVTGELFF

D: TRBD1
V: TRBV4-1
J: TRBJ1-1
size: -
DNA: TGCGCCAGCAGCCAAGATCGGGACAGACGATTTGAGGGGACTGAAGCTTTCTTT
CDR3: CASSQDRDRRFEGTEAFF

D: -
V: TRBV10-2
J: TRBJ1-2
size: many
DNA: TGCGCCAGCAGTTCAGAGAGCGGCTACACCTTC
CDR3: CASSSESGYTF

D: TRBD1
V: TRBV7-2
J: TRBJ2-7
size: many
DNA: TGTGCCAGCAGCCCCATGGCAGGGGGTAGAGAGCAGTACTTC
CDR3: CASSPMAGGREQYF

D: -
V: TRBV19
J: TRBJ2-6
size: many
DNA: TGTGCCAGTAGAAACGCGATATCATCCTTAACTGGGGCCAACGTCCTGACTTTC
CDR3: CASRNAISSLTGANVLTF

D: -
V: TRBV30
J: TRBJ2-7
size: many
DNA: TGTGCCTGGAGTGTAGGGACAGCGGGCGAGCAGTACTTC
CDR3: CAWSVGTAGEQYF

D: TRBD2
V: TRBV6-2/TRBV6-3
J: TRBJ2-5
size: -
DNA: TGTGCCAGCAGTGCTAGCGGGAGACGAGAGACCCAGTACTTC
CDR3: CASSASGRRETQYF

D: TRBD2
V: TRBV20-1
J: TRBJ2-7
size: many
DNA: TGCAGTGCTAGATCTCTTAGCGGGAGCTCTCCCTACGAGCAGTACTTC
CDR3: CSARSLSGSSPYEQYF

D: -
V: TRBV15
J: TRBJ2-5
size: many
DNA: TGTGCCACCACCAGCAGCGGGTTAGGAAATACGAGGGAGACCCAGTACTTC
CDR3: CATTSSGLGNTRETQYF

D: -
V: TRBV10-3
J: TRBJ2-2
size: -
DNA: TGTGCCATCAGTGAGCCGTCTGGGATGTCCGGGGAGCTGTTTTTT
CDR3: CAISEPSGMSGELFF

D: -
V: TRBV6-5
J: TRBJ1-1
size: many
DNA: TGTGCCAGCAGTTACGGGGCGGACACTGAAGCTTTCTTT
CDR3: CASSYGADTEAFF

D: -
V: TRBV7-2
J: TRBJ2-7
size: once
DNA: TGTGCCAGCAGCCCGAGACAAACAAACGAGCAGTACTTC
CDR3: CASSPRQTNEQYF

D: TRBD2
V: TRBV19
J: TRBJ2-1
size: -
DNA: TGTGCCAGTACCATAGCGGGAGGCGGGTACAATGAGCAGTTCTTC
CDR3: CASTIAGGGYNEQFF

D: -
V: TRBV19
J: TRBJ2-7
size: many
DNA: TGTGCCAGTAGTTCCGAGGGACCCCCATACGAGCAGTACTTC
CDR3: CASSSEGPPYEQYF

D: -
V: TRBV28
J: TRBJ2-2
size: many
DNA: TGTGCCAGCAGTTTAAGGAGAATTGGGGAGCTGTTTTTT
CDR3: CASSLRRIGELFF

D: -
V: TRBV6-2/TRBV6-3
J: TRBJ1-6
size: many
DNA: TGTGCCAGCAGTTTCGGGAACTATAATTCACCCCTCCACTTT
CDR3: CASSFGNYNSPLHF

D: TRBD2
V: TRBV3-1
J: TRBJ2-5
size: few
DNA: TGTGCCAGCAGCCAAGGGAAAGAGAGCGGGAGAGAGACCCAGTACTTC
CDR3: CASSQGKESGRETQYF

D: -
V: TRBV27
J: TRBJ2-7
size: many
DNA: TGTGCCAGCAGTTTGCCCCCTGGCCTAGCCTACGAGCAGTACTTC
CDR3: CASSLPPGLAYEQYF

D: -
V: TRBV28
J: TRBJ2-7
size: many
DNA: TGTGCCAGCAGTTTTTCTGGTAACCAGTACTTC
CDR3: CASSFSGNQYF

D: -
V: TRBV7-9
J: TRBJ2-7
size: many
DNA: TGTGCCAGCAGCCAGATTGAGCGGCCCTACGAGCAGTACTTC
CDR3: CASSQIERPYEQYF

D: -
V: TRBV12-3/TRBV12-4
J: TRBJ1-5
size: -
DNA: TGTGCCAGCAGGGGGGGCACAGGGAGAGGCAATCAGCCCCAGCATTTT
CDR3: CASRGGTGRGNQPQHF

D: TRBD2
V: TRBV30
J: TRBJ2-2
size: -
DNA: TGTGCCGGCCTCTCTAGCGGGAGGGCCCCCGGGGAGCTGTTTTTT
CDR3: CAGLSSGRAPGELFF

D: -
V: TRBV5-1
J: TRBJ1-1
size: many
DNA: TGCGCCAGCAGCTTGCAGTCGGTGAACACTGAAGCTTTCTTT
CDR3: CASSLQSVNTEAFF

D: TRBD2
V: TRBV27
J: TRBJ2-5
size: many
DNA: TGTGCCAGCAGTCGCGGGAGGGAGACCCAGTACTTC
CDR3: CASSRGRETQYF

D: TRBD1
V: TRBV6-1
J: TRBJ1-5
size: many
DNA: TGTGCCAGCAGTGAAAGACAGGGTTCGGGGGAGCCCCAGCATTTT
CDR3: CASSERQGSGEPQHF

D: TRBD1
V: TRBV11-2
J: TRBJ2-5
size: once
DNA: TGTGCCAGTAGTACCTCGACAGGGGATCGGGAGACCCAGTACTTC
CDR3: CASSTSTGDRETQYF

D: -
V: TRBV27
J: TRBJ2-5
size: many
DNA: TGTGCCAGCAGTTACCGGACAACGGGGGCCCAGTACTTC
CDR3: CASSYRTTGAQYF

D: -
V: TRBV6-1
J: TRBJ2-4
size: many
DNA: TGTGCCAGTGTAACACAACAACACAAAAACATTAAGTACTTC
CDR3: CASVTQQHKNIKYF

D: -
V: TRBV6-2/TRBV6-3
J: TRBJ2-7
size: many
DNA: TGTGCCAGCAGTTACGGCCGGATCTCCTACGAGCAGTACTTC
CDR3: CASSYGRISYEQYF

D: TRBD2
V: TRBV18
J: TRBJ2-7
size: many
DNA: TGTGCCAGCTCACCCCCTAGCGGGAGAGCTGACGAGCAGTACTTC
CDR3: CASSPPSGRADEQYF